A selection of T cell receptor beta chains follows, all from one sample in a study of T cell responses to AZD1222 COVID-19 vaccine. TCRdb's copy holds only in-frame clones and misses some; the assay was immunoSEQ multiplex PCR. The table has fewer than 30,000 clones, roughly 92% seen once. This material consisted of peripheral blood, taken on day 0 of AZD1222 vaccination. The receptors were gathered from an adult in good health. Both conserved end residues are part of each CDR3. The D gene is left open where the match is weak. Rows give clone size only sometimes, using once, few, many, or a class for an expanded clone.

- | - | TRBJ1-2 | TRBV6-2/TRBV6-3 | CASSYSYPFSYTF | TGTGCCAGCAGTTACTCCTATCCATTCAGCTACACCTTC
- | - | TRBJ1-1 | TRBV6-1 | CASSEAGRRRTEAFF | TGTGCCAGCAGTGAAGCGGGCAGGAGGAGGACTGAAGCTTTCTTT
once | TRBD1 | TRBJ1-3 | TRBV7-9 | CASSENRGTGNTIYF | TGTGCCAGCAGCGAAAACAGGGGAACTGGAAACACCATATATTTT
- | - | TRBJ1-2 | TRBV3-1/TRBV3-2 | CASSQANYGYTF | TGTGCCAGCAGCCAAGCTAACTATGGCTACACCTTC
- | - | TRBJ2-6 | TRBV6-5 | CASSLTHSGANVLTF | TGTGCCAGCAGCCTCACCCACTCTGGGGCCAACGTCCTGACTTTC
- | TRBD2 | TRBJ2-1 | TRBV6-5 | CASSYSMASGRARQFF | TGTGCCAGCAGTTACTCAATGGCTAGCGGGAGGGCCAGGCAGTTCTTC
- | TRBD1 | TRBJ1-1 | TRBV30 | CAWRGQGVYTEAFF | TGTGCCTGGAGAGGACAGGGAGTTTACACTGAAGCTTTCTTT
- | - | TRBJ1-4 | TRBV25-1 | CASSAAGGVDEKLFF | TGTGCCAGCAGTGCCGCTGGGGGGGTCGATGAAAAACTGTTTTTT
- | TRBD1 | TRBJ2-7 | TRBV24-1 | CATSETGTGGEQYF | TGTGCCACCAGTGAGACCGGGACAGGAGGGGAGCAGTACTTC
- | - | TRBJ1-3 | TRBV30 | CAWSRETGRRGNTIYF | TGTGCCTGGAGTCGTGAGACCGGACGACGGGGAAACACCATATATTTT
- | TRBD1 | TRBJ2-6 | TRBV19 | CASSIGDRGAKYSGANVLTF | TGTGCCAGTAGTATCGGGGACAGGGGGGCAAAATACTCTGGGGCCAACGTCCTGACTTTC
- | TRBD1 | TRBJ2-7 | TRBV5-5 | CASSDGQGDVYEQYF | TGTGCCAGCAGCGACGGACAGGGGGACGTGTACGAGCAGTACTTC
- | - | TRBJ2-1 | TRBV14 | CASSGLIVGEQFF | TGTGCCAGCAGCGGGCTAATCGTCGGTGAGCAGTTCTTC
- | TRBD2 | TRBJ2-5 | TRBV24-1 | CATSEGAGGPSKTQYF | TGTGCCACCAGTGAAGGAGCGGGAGGGCCTAGTAAGACCCAGTACTTC
- | - | TRBJ1-4 | TRBV6-1 | CASSEAVVGGTPSEKLFF | TGTGCCAGCAGTGAAGCGGTTGTAGGAGGGACCCCGAGTGAAAAACTGTTTTTT
- | - | TRBJ1-5 | TRBV24-1 | CATSGGYSNQPQHF | TGTGCCACCAGTGGGGGGTATAGCAATCAGCCCCAGCATTTT
- | - | TRBJ2-1 | TRBV4-3 | CASSQDYGDREANNEQFF | TGCGCCAGCAGCCAAGATTACGGAGACAGGGAGGCCAACAATGAGCAGTTCTTC
- | TRBD1 | TRBJ1-1 | TRBV19 | CASSIGGQTMNTEAFF | TGTGCCAGTAGTATTGGGGGACAGACGATGAACACTGAAGCTTTCTTT
- | - | TRBJ1-1 | TRBV24-1 | CATVAAGAPNTEAFF | TGTGCCACCGTGGCGGCAGGGGCTCCGAACACTGAAGCTTTCTTT
- | - | TRBJ1-5 | TRBV11-2 | CASSLGVHQPQHF | TGTGCCAGCAGCTTGGGGGTTCATCAGCCCCAGCATTTT
- | - | TRBJ1-3 | TRBV10-3 | CAISESQGPPGNTIYF | TGTGCCATCAGTGAATCCCAGGGCCCTCCTGGAAACACCATATATTTT
- | - | TRBJ2-7 | TRBV24-1 | CATSDPRAGAREQYF | TGTGCCACCAGTGACCCCCGGGCAGGGGCGAGGGAGCAGTACTTC
- | - | TRBJ1-2 | TRBV13 | CASSYRGDSNYGYTF | TGTGCCAGCAGCTACCGAGGGGACTCTAACTATGGCTACACCTTC
once | TRBD1 | TRBJ1-1 | TRBV6-2/TRBV6-3 | CASSSRDRGVLVNTEAFF | TGTGCCAGCAGTTCCCGGGACAGGGGGGTTCTCGTGAACACTGAAGCTTTCTTT
once | - | TRBJ1-6 | TRBV7-9 | CASRLQGESPLHF | TGTGCCAGCAGGCTCCAGGGAGAGTCACCCCTCCACTTT
- | TRBD1 | TRBJ1-1 | TRBV18 | CASSPGQGSNTEAFF | TGTGCCAGCTCGCCTGGACAGGGCTCGAACACTGAAGCTTTCTTT
- | - | TRBJ2-3 | TRBV7-8 | CASSLRSVSDTQYF | TGTGCCAGCAGCTTACGATCCGTCTCAGATACGCAGTATTTT
- | - | TRBJ1-2 | TRBV29-1 | CSVEHRDKGDGYTF | TGCAGCGTTGAGCACAGGGATAAGGGCGATGGCTACACCTTC
- | - | TRBJ2-1 | TRBV6-4 | CASSITGRTNEQFF | TGTGCCAGCAGTATTACGGGCAGGACAAATGAGCAGTTCTTC
- | - | TRBJ2-7 | TRBV3-1/TRBV3-2 | CASSQGGLGRGIYEQYF | TGTGCCAGCAGCCAAGGTGGATTGGGTCGCGGGATCTACGAGCAGTACTTC
- | - | TRBJ1-5 | TRBV20-1 | CSASTNPGQPQHF | TGCAGTGCGAGTACAAATCCTGGTCAGCCCCAGCATTTT
- | TRBD2 | TRBJ2-7 | TRBV7-9 | CASSSGTSGVTDEQYF | TGTGCCAGCAGCTCCGGGACTAGCGGGGTGACGGACGAGCAGTACTTC
- | TRBD1 | TRBJ1-3 | TRBV30 | CAWSVLGRGLRNTIYF | TGTGCCTGGAGTGTACTCGGCAGGGGGCTACGGAACACCATATATTTT
- | - | TRBJ2-7 | TRBV19 | CASGGGVDEQYF | TGTGCCAGTGGGGGCGGGGTGGACGAGCAGTACTTC
- | - | TRBJ2-7 | TRBV28 | CASSLASEPYEQYF | TGTGCCAGCAGTTTAGCGTCGGAACCCTACGAGCAGTACTTC
- | TRBD1 | TRBJ1-2 | TRBV6-6 | CASSYPGQGGYGYTF | TGTGCCAGCAGTTACCCGGGACAGGGTGGCTATGGCTACACCTTC
- | TRBD1 | TRBJ1-5 | TRBV28 | CASHLGQLNQPQHF | TGTGCCAGCCACTTGGGACAGTTAAATCAGCCCCAGCATTTT
- | - | TRBJ2-7 | TRBV11-3 | CASSLEDSGEQYF | TGTGCCAGCAGCTTAGAAGATTCGGGCGAGCAGTACTTC
- | TRBD1 | TRBJ2-1 | TRBV10-2 | CASRTGSSYNEQFF | TGCGCCAGCCGGACAGGCAGCTCCTACAATGAGCAGTTCTTC
- | - | TRBJ2-1 | TRBV4-3 | CASSRGRRTLSNEQFF | TGCGCCAGCAGCCGGGGGCGTCGGACGCTTAGCAATGAGCAGTTCTTC
- | - | TRBJ2-5 | TRBV10-2 | CASSNVSPQETQYF | TGCGCCAGCAGTAATGTTTCACCCCAAGAGACCCAGTACTTC
- | TRBD2 | TRBJ2-7 | TRBV19 | CASSHHGTSGGSYEQYF | TGTGCCAGTAGTCACCACGGGACTAGCGGGGGTTCCTACGAGCAGTACTTC
- | - | TRBJ2-1 | TRBV5-1 | CASSLVFEEQFF | TGCGCCAGCAGCTTGGTTTTTGAGGAGCAGTTCTTC
- | - | TRBJ1-1 | TRBV5-4 | CASSLEQGWSEAFF | TGTGCCAGCAGCTTGGAACAGGGCTGGAGTGAAGCTTTCTTT
- | - | TRBJ1-1 | TRBV19 | CASNKGGYTEAFF | TGTGCCAGTAATAAGGGCGGGTACACTGAAGCTTTCTTT
- | - | TRBJ1-6 | TRBV7-9 | CASSPNPPQGGSPLHF | TGTGCCAGCAGCCCGAACCCCCCACAGGGAGGGTCACCCCTCCACTTT
- | - | TRBJ1-6 | TRBV5-1 | CASSLDREGNSPLHF | TGCGCCAGCAGCTTGGACAGGGAAGGTAATTCACCCCTCCACTTT
- | - | TRBJ2-3 | TRBV27 | CASRALGGQDTDTQYF | TGTGCCAGCAGAGCTCTCGGGGGGCAGGACACAGATACGCAGTATTTT
- | TRBD1 | TRBJ1-5 | TRBV28 | CASSLPGQKNQPQHF | TGTGCCAGCAGTTTACCGGGACAGAAGAATCAGCCCCAGCATTTT
- | TRBD1 | TRBJ1-1 | TRBV29-1 | CSVITGGETEAFF | TGCAGCGTTATTACAGGGGGCGAGACTGAAGCTTTCTTT
- | TRBD1 | TRBJ1-2 | TRBV11-2 | CASSSDRVHGYTF | TGTGCCAGCAGCTCCGACAGGGTACATGGCTACACCTTC
- | - | TRBJ1-1 | TRBV10-3 | CAISELNTEAFF | TGTGCCATCAGCGAGTTGAACACTGAAGCTTTCTTT
- | TRBD1 | TRBJ1-4 | TRBV12-3/TRBV12-4 | CASLDRGGEKLFF | TGTGCCAGTCTCGACAGGGGCGGGGAAAAACTGTTTTTT